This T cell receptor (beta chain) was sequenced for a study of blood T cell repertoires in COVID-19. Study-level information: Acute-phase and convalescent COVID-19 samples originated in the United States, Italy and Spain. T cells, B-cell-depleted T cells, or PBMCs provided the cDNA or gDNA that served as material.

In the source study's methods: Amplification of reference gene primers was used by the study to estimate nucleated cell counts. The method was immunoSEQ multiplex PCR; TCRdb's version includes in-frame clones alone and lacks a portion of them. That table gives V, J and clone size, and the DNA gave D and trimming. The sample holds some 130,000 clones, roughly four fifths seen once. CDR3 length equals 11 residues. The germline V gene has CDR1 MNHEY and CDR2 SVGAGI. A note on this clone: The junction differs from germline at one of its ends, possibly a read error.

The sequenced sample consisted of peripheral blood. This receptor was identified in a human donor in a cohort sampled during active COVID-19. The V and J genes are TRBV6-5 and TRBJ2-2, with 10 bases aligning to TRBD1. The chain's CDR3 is CASSWTGGLFF. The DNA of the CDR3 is TGTGCCAGCAGTTGGACAGGGGGGCTGTTTTTT.